These 23 T cell receptor beta chains came from one sample sequenced in a study of early T cells in non-severe SARS-CoV-2 infection. TCRdb processed the 5' RACE reads anew with MiXCR; each CDR3 protein has one entry. The sample consists of some 96,000 distinct CDR3 sequences, around 10% of them appearing once. The sequencing here drew on whole blood, taken at baseline. All receptors derive from an adult who was a healthcare worker with PCR-confirmed SARS-CoV-2 infection or an uninfected control (not recorded which).

This clonotype was found many times. The chain is built from TRBV20-1 and TRBJ2-1; D might be TRBD1 (5 bases). There are 14 residues in the CDR3. CDR1 and CDR2 from the germline V gene are DFQATT and SNEGSKA (reference sequence). Between the trimmed V and J ends, which lost 2 bases and 7 bases, there was a span of 15 bases. For the CDR3, the DNA is TGCAGTGCTAGATTGTGGGAAGGGGCTAATGAGCAGTTCTTC. This codes for CSARLWEGANEQFF.

Only a few counts were recorded for this clonotype. The chain recombines TRBV20-1 with TRBJ2-2, with 10 bases lining up with TRBD2. The germline V gene has CDR1 DFQATT and CDR2 SNEGSKA (reference sequence). The V segment lost 0 bases and the J segment 6 bases; nucleotides outside the gene matches: 7. This CDR3 is built from 16 residues. The DNA of the CDR3 is TGCAGTGCTAGAGAGCGAACTAGCGGGACAGCCGGGGAGCTGTTTTTT. Its translation is CSARERTSGTAGELFF.

This clonotype was detected many times. The rearrangement joins TRBV13 to TRBJ2-7; D is uncertain. CDR1 is PRHDT, CDR2 FYEKMQ, per germline (reference sequence). Trimming took 6 bases from V and 2 from J, leaving 8 bases between them. The CDR3 is 12 residues long. CDR3 DNA sequence: TGTGCCAGCAGTCGACGGACCTACGAGCAGTACTTC. Translated: CASSRRTYEQYF. Looking up the rest from reference TRBV13 and TRBJ2-7 gives the full variable domain: AAGVIQSPRHLIKEKRETATLKCYPIPRHDTVYWYQQGPGQDPQFLISFYEKMQSDKGSIPDRFSAQQFSDYHSELNMSSLELGDSALYFCASSRRTYEQYFGPGTRLTVT.

V is TRBV5-1 and J is TRBJ1-5, with D possibly TRBD1 on 5 matching bases. Looked up from germline, CDR1 is SGHRS and CDR2 is YFSETQ. CDR3 length: 19 amino acids. The V end lost 2 bases, the J end lost 0 bases, and 21 bases lay between the germline ends. The DNA of the CDR3 is TGCGCCAGCAGCTTTGAGCCCCTCTCCCAGGGCTATAGCAATCAGCCCCAGCATTTT. This codes for CASSFEPLSQGYSNQPQHF.

The chain carries TRBV4-1 and TRBJ1-3; tentative D call: TRBD1 (5 bases). The CDR3 spans 15 residues. Germline CDR1 reads MGHRA; CDR2 reads YSYEKL. Deletions cut 5 bases from V and 3 bases from J, with 14 bases between. This CDR3 is CASSVSQGSGNTIYF. In DNA form, the CDR3 reads TGCGCCAGCAGCGTATCCCAGGGAAGTGGAAACACCATATATTTT.

This clonotype was counted many times. The chain couples TRBV11-2 to TRBJ1-1; TRBD1 might be the D (6 bases). From germline, CDR1 is SGHAT and CDR2 FQNNGV. CDR3 size: 13 residues. Trimming pared 2 bases from V and 10 bases from J, leaving 14 bases between. The DNA for the CDR3 is TGTGCCAGCAGCTTACAGGGGTTCGGAGGAGCTTTCTTT. It yields the protein CASSLQGFGGAFF.

A few counts support this clonotype. This chain uses TRBV27 with TRBJ2-5; 7 positions match TRBD2. The trim removed 2 bases at V and 3 bases at J, leaving 0 bases unmatched. The CDR3 has 13 residues. The germline gives CDR1 MNHEY, CDR2 SMNVEV (reference sequence). In nucleotides, the CDR3 is TGTGCCAGCAGTTTACGGGGGGAAGAGACCCAGTACTTC. Translation: CASSLRGEETQYF.

This clonotype was seen repeatedly, ten times or more. V gene TRBV25-1 combines with J gene TRBJ2-5, with D maybe TRBD2 (6 bases). The germline CDR1 and CDR2 sequences are MGHDK and SYGVNS. The CDR3 has 13 amino acids. V lost 6 bases, J lost 3 bases, and 11 bases lay in between. The CDR3 protein is CASRDSGKETQYF. The CDR3 nucleotides are TGTGCCAGCAGAGATAGCGGTAAAGAGACCCAGTACTTC.

In this sample, this clonotype turned up many times. V and J are TRBV20-1 and TRBJ1-4, with TRBD1 matching 8 bases. J gave up 7 bases and V 1 base, and 5 bases lay outside the gene matches. Germline loops: CDR1 DFQATT, CDR2 SNEGSKA (reference sequence). This CDR3 region has 14 residues. CDR3 coding DNA: TGCAGTGCTAGAGGGACAGGGATCGGTGAAAAACTGTTTTTT. It translates to CSARGTGIGEKLFF.

This clonotype was detected ten times or more. The J gene is TRBJ1-2, the V gene TRBV13, with a tentative D call TRBD1 (5 bases). CDR3 length: 13 amino acids. The V gene lost 3 bases and the J gene lost 3 bases, with 8 bases spanning the gap. Looked up from germline, CDR1 is PRHDT and CDR2 is FYEKMQ (reference sequence). The CDR3 DNA reads as TGTGCCAGCAGCTTCACAGGAGACTATGGCTACACCTTC. Protein: CASSFTGDYGYTF.

Ten or more counts support this clonotype. V usage is TRBV10-3 and J usage is TRBJ2-3, with TRBD2 identical over 8 bases. Germline V lookup: CDR1 ENHRY, CDR2 SYGVKD. Trimming removed 6 bases from V and 4 bases from J; junction bases left unmatched: 3. This CDR3 spans 13 amino acids. This CDR3 reads CAIRAGGPDTQYF. The CDR3 DNA reads as TGTGCCATCAGGGCGGGGGGACCAGATACGCAGTATTTT.

This rearrangement joins TRBV11-2 to TRBJ2-3; D possibly matches TRBD1 or TRBD2 (5 bases each). V was trimmed by 1 base and J by 2 bases, leaving 10 bases between them. This CDR3 is 15 amino acids long. Germline CDR1 reads SGHAT; CDR2 reads FQNNGV. This CDR3 is CASSLVGETTDTQYF. DNA for the CDR3: TGTGCCAGCAGCTTAGTGGGGGAGACCACAGATACGCAGTATTTT.

This clonotype was picked up a small number of times. V and J are TRBV20-1 and TRBJ1-5; D unclear. Per the germline V gene, CDR1 is DFQATT and CDR2 is SNEGSKA (reference sequence). V was trimmed by 1 base and J by 5 bases, leaving 9 bases between them. There are 13 residues in the CDR3. The CDR3 DNA reads TGCAGTGCTAGAGCACAGTTGGATCAGCCCCAGCATTTT. Translated, it gives CSARAQLDQPQHF.

The genes are TRBV12-5 and TRBJ2-7; the match to TRBD1 covers 7 bases. The CDR3 length is 15 residues. Per germline, CDR1 LGHNT and CDR2 FRNRAP. The trim removed 2 bases at V and 3 bases at J, leaving 7 bases unmatched. The DNA of the CDR3 is TGTGCTAGTGGTTTGTGGGACAGCACCGTCTACGAGCAGTACTTC. Protein: CASGLWDSTVYEQYF.

This clonotype was seen a handful of times. The genes are TRBV21-1 and TRBJ2-7; the table's D call, TRBD1, has no DNA check behind it. TRBV21-1 is a known pseudogene. The length of the CDR3 is 16 residues. In DNA form, the CDR3 reads TGTGCCAGCAGCGCCCCGGGACGGGTGTTTCTCGACGAGCAGTACTTC. Its translation: CASSAPGRVFLDEQYF.

In this sample, this clonotype turned up many times. This rearrangement joins TRBV12-3 or TRBV12-4 to TRBJ1-5; D perhaps matches TRBD1 (5 bases). This CDR3 has 13 residues. Trimming left V 6 bases short and J 4 bases short, with 10 bases between. The CDR3 reads CASRMSGNQPQHF. The CDR3 region has the DNA TGTGCCAGCAGAATGTCAGGGAATCAGCCCCAGCATTTT.

This chain uses TRBV6-6 with TRBJ2-2; D may be TRBD1 or TRBD2 (5 bases each). The CDR3 extends over 15 amino acids. Germline-derived CDR1 and CDR2 are MNHNY and SVGAGI (reference sequence). The ends were cut back, 6 bases at V and 4 bases at J, with 15 bases in the middle. DNA for the CDR3: TGTGCCAGCAGCCGGGACCCCCTGGGCACCGGGGAGCTGTTTTTT. Its translation is CASSRDPLGTGELFF.

This clonotype has at least ten counts. This rearrangement joins TRBV19 to TRBJ2-5, with 7 positions matching TRBD1. The trim removed 6 bases at V and 2 bases at J, leaving 9 bases unmatched. The length of the CDR3 is 15 residues. The V gene's germline CDR1 is LNHDA and CDR2 SQIVND (reference sequence). Here the CDR3 DNA reads TGTGCCAGTAGCTCGGCTGGGGGACAGCAAGAGACCCAGTACTTC. Translation gives CASSSAGGQQETQYF.

Many counts were recorded for this clonotype. V gene TRBV18 combines with J gene TRBJ2-6, with TRBD1 as a possible D gene (6 bases). This CDR3 comprises 16 residues. The V gene lost 2 bases and the J gene lost 3 bases, with 11 bases spanning the gap. Germline values: CDR1 KGHSH, CDR2 LQKENI. The CDR3 loop is CASSPGGSGGANVLTF. CDR3 nucleotide sequence: TGTGCCAGCTCACCAGGGGGCTCCGGTGGGGCCAACGTCCTGACTTTC.

This clonotype has more than one count but fewer than ten. The chain uses TRBV6-1 and TRBJ2-1; 8 bases agree with TRBD2. The CDR3 loop spans 17 amino acids. The J segment lost 4 bases and the V segment lost 1 base, leaving 9 bases of the junction unmatched. In germline, CDR1 is MNHNS, CDR2 SASEGT. Here the CDR3 reads CASSEGVAAGDYNEQFF. The CDR3 region has the DNA TGTGCCAGCAGTGAAGGGGTAGCAGCGGGGGATTACAATGAGCAGTTCTTC.

This clonotype turned up a few times. This rearrangement joins TRBV7-6 to TRBJ2-7, with D maybe TRBD2 (5 bases). Germline CDR1 SGHVS, CDR2 FNYEAQ. The germline V and J ends were trimmed by 5 bases and 6 bases, with 17 bases remaining between them. This CDR3 spans 14 amino acids. As DNA, the CDR3 is TGTGCCAGCAGCCAGGCGGGTGGGGTCTTCGAGCAGTACTTC. Translating gives CASSQAGGVFEQYF. Based on the CDR3 plus reference TRBV7-6 and TRBJ2-7, the full variable domain is GAGVSQSPRYKVTKRGQDVALRCDPISGHVSLYWYRQALGQGPEFLTYFNYEAQQDKSGLPNDRFSAERPEGSISTLTIQRTEQRDSAMYRCASSQAGGVFEQYFGPGTRLTVT.

A few counts support this clonotype. J is TRBJ2-1 and V is TRBV13; no definite D call. V lost 3 bases to trimming and J lost 9 bases, with 6 bases between them. The germline V gene has CDR1 PRHDT and CDR2 FYEKMQ (reference sequence). This CDR3 spans 11 amino acids. The CDR3 region is CASSFVAEQFF. Written as DNA, the CDR3 is TGTGCCAGCAGCTTTGTTGCTGAGCAGTTCTTC. Full variable domain (rest looked up from reference TRBV13 and TRBJ2-1): AAGVIQSPRHLIKEKRETATLKCYPIPRHDTVYWYQQGPGQDPQFLISFYEKMQSDKGSIPDRFSAQQFSDYHSELNMSSLELGDSALYFCASSFVAEQFFGPGTRLTVL.

This clonotype was counted between two and nine times. The chain couples TRBV15 to TRBJ2-7, with a weak D call TRBD2 (5 bases). Trimming removed 0 bases at V and 5 bases at J, with 11 bases between. The CDR3 has 14 residues. Germline CDR1 LNHNV, CDR2 YYDKDF (reference sequence). This CDR3 reads CATSREDSAHEQYF. The CDR3 DNA is TGTGCCACCAGCAGAGAAGATAGCGCCCACGAGCAGTACTTC.